This T cell receptor beta chain was profiled in a study of T cells after posttransplantation cyclophosphamide. The protocol was immunoSEQ multiplex PCR, while the TCRdb copy is restricted to in-frame clones and leaves out a portion. The sample lists around 47,000 clones, approximately 94% occurring once. With 6 bases removed from V and 7 bases from J, the gap between germline ends came to 12 bases. From germline, CDR1 is SGHDN and CDR2 FVKESK. This CDR3 has 13 residues. Details on this clone: Its antigen is unknown.

General study points: TRB clonality was highly associated with recipient CMV seropositivity and reactivation. Tissue-infiltrating T cells from skin or gut overlapped little with blood T cells.

This related bone marrow graft donor gave peripheral blood on the day of marrow donation. This TCR was sampled from a woman in her twenties or thirties in good health and a related stem cell transplant donor. The rearrangement uses TRBV14 and TRBJ2-2; D uncertain. The sequenced sample consisted of PBMCs. In DNA form, the CDR3 reads TGTGCCAGCAGAGATTCGCTCGGCGGGGAGCTGTTTTTT. Encoded protein: CASRDSLGGELFF.